Below are 7 T cell receptor beta chains sequenced from a single sample in a study of blood T cell repertoires in COVID-19 (TCRdb year 2020). Library construction relied on the immunoSEQ multiplex PCR assay. This immuneACCESS table, as held by TCRdb, lists in-frame sequences with V and J called but not all clones. Of the missing ones, under half trace to an unresolved V gene in checked studies; the others have no known cause. The table for this sample lists approximately 380,000 clones; 88% of them were counted only once. The ten largest clones represent 0.9% to 1.5% of the sample. The sample comprised PBMCs or T cells enriched from blood (not recorded which). The receptors come from a woman younger than 35 who had recovered from COVID-19.

The rearrangement links TRBV7-9 to TRBJ1-1, with D possibly being TRBD1 (5 bases). Deletions cut 6 bases from V and 6 bases from J, with 14 bases between. From germline, CDR1 is SEHNR and CDR2 FQNEAQ (reference sequence). The CDR3 loop spans 13 amino acids. The CDR3 spells CASSPRGDPEAFF. CDR3 sequence (DNA): TGTGCCAGCAGTCCCCGGGGGGACCCTGAAGCTTTCTTT.

The rearrangement links TRBV5-6 to TRBJ2-2, with D tentatively TRBD1 (6 bases). V shed 1 base and J shed 0 bases, with 10 bases lying between them. Germline lookup yields CDR1 SGHDT and CDR2 YYEEEE. The CDR3 is 16 residues long. The CDR3 sequence: CASSLWGHSNTGELFF. For the CDR3, the DNA is TGTGCCAGCAGCTTGTGGGGACACTCGAACACCGGGGAGCTGTTTTTT.

V usage is TRBV30 and J usage is TRBJ1-4; maybe TRBD1 (6 bases). The V gene's germline CDR1 is GTSNPN and CDR2 SVGIG (reference sequence). With 4 bases removed from V and 8 bases from J, the gap between germline ends came to 23 bases. The CDR3 is made up of 16 amino acids. The CDR3 nucleotides are TGTGCCTGGAATTTTAGTGTTCAAGGGGGATACGAAAAACTGTTTTTT. The encoded protein is CAWNFSVQGGYEKLFF.

The rearrangement uses TRBV7-3 and TRBJ2-5; 15 nucleotides match TRBD2. Looked up from germline, CDR1 is SGHTA and CDR2 is FQGTGA. The CDR3 sequence is 17 residues long. The ends lost 5 bases at V and 1 base at J; junction bases unmatched: 5. CDR3 bases: TGTGCCAGCAGCCCGGGACTAGCGGGGGGCCTCCAAGAGACCCAGTACTTC. Its translation is CASSPGLAGGLQETQYF.

The chain links TRBV5-5 to TRBJ1-4; D gene ambiguous. V lost 5 bases, J lost 3 bases, and 14 bases lay in between. Germline CDR1 SGHKS, CDR2 YYEKEE (reference sequence). CDR3 size: 15 residues. DNA for the CDR3: TGTGCCAGCAGAAAAGCTCTGGGCGCTAATGAAAAACTGTTTTTT. Protein: CASRKALGANEKLFF.

This clone showed up just once. Other nucleotide sequences in the sample specify the same CDR3. This chain connects TRBV27 to TRBJ1-1, with D possibly matching TRBD1 (5 bases). The germline CDR1 and CDR2 sequences are MNHEY and SMNVEV (reference sequence). CDR3 length equals 13 residues. V lost 2 bases and J 1 base, leaving 5 bases between the germline ends. CDR3 residues: CASSLRGNTEAFF. The CDR3 DNA follows: TGTGCCAGCAGTTTAAGGGGGAACACTGAAGCTTTCTTT.

The chain joins TRBV7-9 to TRBJ2-1, with 9 nucleotides matching TRBD1. Germline CDR1 is SEHNR and CDR2 is FQNEAQ (reference sequence). The CDR3 runs to 15 residues. V lost 1 base, J lost 9 bases, and 7 bases stayed unmatched. In DNA form, the CDR3 reads TGTGCCAGCAGCTTAGGGGACAGGGAGTTAGGTGAGCAGTTCTTC. Residues: CASSLGDRELGEQFF.